The table lists the clone carrying this T cell receptor beta chain with a few counts. Its antigen remains unidentified. The data originate from a study of PD-1 blockade in classical Hodgkin lymphoma. Overall study: Patients were infused with nivolumab 3 mg/kg every 2 weeks. General study findings and limits: In newly diagnosed patients, baseline TCR diversity was reportedly below that of healthy donors. Before treatment, complete responders showed about the same diversity as newly diagnosed patients. CD4+ TCR diversity, unlike CD8+, rose significantly by C4D1.

All the patients suffered relapse after autologous stem cell transplantation, and brentuximab vedotin exposure differed. Repertoires were generated with immunoSEQ multiplex PCR, while TCRdb's copy carries only in-frame clones and drops some. The data hold 120,000 to 150,000 clones, with approximately 80% observed a single time. The CDR3 covers 12 residues. CDR1 is SQVTM, CDR2 ANQGSEA, per germline. The ends lost 8 bases at V and 4 bases at J; junction bases unmatched: 4. The sequenced sample was peripheral blood mononuclear cells (PBMCs), obtained before the second cycle of nivolumab. The gene calls are TRBV29-1 and TRBJ2-3, with TRBD2 matching over 9 bases. This clonotype originated in a human donor with classical Hodgkin lymphoma. As DNA, the CDR3 is TGCAGCATAGCGGGAGTTGCAGATACGCAGTATTTT. It yields the protein CSIAGVADTQYF.